A selection of T cell receptor beta chains follows, all from one sample in a study of siplizumab effects on memory and regulatory T cells. Sequencing was performed with immunoSEQ multiplex PCR; in TCRdb, only in-frame clones are kept and a portion is missing. Counted here are over 45,000 clones, around 97% occurring once; the ten biggest clones make up less than 1.1%. What was sequenced was naive CD8+ T cells sorted from blood. Receptors were obtained from a human donor in good health. Both conserved end residues are part of each CDR3. The D gene is left open where the match is weak. The size field is filled for only some rows; it gives once, few, many or a size class.

size,V,J,D,CDR3,DNA
.,TRBV21-1,TRBJ2-2,.,CASSKSQGGRADGELFF,TGTGCCAGCAGCAAAAGCCAGGGCGGGAGGGCAGACGGGGAGCTGTTTTTT
.,TRBV30,TRBJ1-2,.,CAWKVKGDGYTF,TGTGCCTGGAAGGTGAAGGGGGATGGCTACACCTTC
once,TRBV5-6,TRBJ1-1,.,CASSSLRENTEAFF,TGTGCCAGCAGCTCGTTGCGGGAGAACACTGAAGCTTTCTTT
.,TRBV5-1,TRBJ2-3,.,CASSITLQGAHTDTQYF,TGCGCCAGCAGCATAACCCTTCAGGGAGCGCACACAGATACGCAGTATTTT
.,TRBV25-1,TRBJ2-1,.,CASSAGPRSQFF,TGTGCCAGCAGTGCTGGACCACGCTCGCAGTTCTTC
.,TRBV30,TRBJ1-1,TRBD1,CAWTDRWNTEAFF,TGTGCCTGGACGGACAGGTGGAACACTGAAGCTTTCTTT
.,TRBV25-1,TRBJ1-4,TRBD1,CASRDRAAEKLFF,TGTGCCAGTAGGGACAGGGCTGCTGAAAAACTGTTTTTT
once,TRBV27,TRBJ2-1,TRBD2,CASSLEREWNEQFF,TGTGCCAGCAGTTTGGAGCGGGAGTGGAATGAGCAGTTCTTC
.,TRBV15,TRBJ2-7,TRBD2,CATSKETSGNEQYF,TGTGCCACCAGCAAGGAGACTAGCGGGAATGAGCAGTACTTC
.,TRBV9,TRBJ2-5,TRBD2,CASSVGSGVWETQYF,TGTGCCAGCAGCGTAGGCAGCGGGGTTTGGGAGACCCAGTACTTC
.,TRBV12-5,TRBJ2-1,TRBD2,CASGSRTSVNEQFF,TGTGCTAGTGGTTCACGGACTAGCGTTAATGAGCAGTTCTTC
.,TRBV4-2,TRBJ2-1,TRBD2,CASSQASGSLGEQFF,TGTGCCAGCAGCCAAGCTAGCGGGAGTCTGGGCGAGCAGTTCTTC
.,TRBV6-6,TRBJ2-1,.,CASSPDRYNEQFF,TGTGCCAGCAGTCCAGACCGCTACAATGAGCAGTTCTTC
.,TRBV11-2,TRBJ2-7,TRBD2,CASSPQAGTTGEQYF,TGTGCCAGCAGCCCCCAGGCCGGGACTACGGGCGAGCAGTACTTC
.,TRBV5-8,TRBJ2-1,.,CASSDSYNEQFF,TGTGCCAGCTCGGACAGCTACAATGAGCAGTTCTTC
.,TRBV15,TRBJ1-2,.,CATSTPTDGYTF,TGTGCCACCAGCACGCCAACAGATGGCTACACCTTC
.,TRBV7-2,TRBJ1-5,.,CARLGIVRSSEPQHF,TGTGCCAGATTAGGGATAGTTAGATCTTCCGAGCCCCAGCATTTT
.,TRBV7-9,TRBJ2-1,.,CASSLNSGAYNEQFF,TGTGCCAGCAGCTTAAACTCTGGGGCATACAATGAGCAGTTCTTC
.,TRBV27,TRBJ2-7,.,CASSLSGDYEQYF,TGTGCCAGCAGTTTATCGGGAGACTACGAGCAGTACTTC
.,TRBV12-5,TRBJ2-2,.,CASGLVQGAGELFF,TGTGCTAGTGGTTTGGTACAGGGCGCCGGGGAGCTGTTTTTT
.,TRBV30,TRBJ2-2,TRBD1,CAWTGGTGELFF,TGTGCCTGGACAGGGGGCACCGGGGAGCTGTTTTTT
.,TRBV27,TRBJ2-7,.,CASSFLEYEQYF,TGTGCCAGCAGTTTTCTGGAATACGAGCAGTACTTC
once,TRBV4-2,TRBJ2-7,TRBD2,CASSQDRYGASGYEQYF,TGTGCCAGCAGCCAAGATAGATACGGGGCTAGCGGCTACGAGCAGTACTTC
once,TRBV28,TRBJ1-2,TRBD1,CASSLGTANYGYTF,TGTGCCAGCAGTTTGGGGACAGCTAACTATGGCTACACCTTC
once,TRBV12-5,TRBJ2-1,.,CASGLARGTLSSYNEQFF,TGTGCTAGTGGTTTGGCCAGAGGGACTTTAAGCTCCTACAATGAGCAGTTCTTC
once,TRBV28,TRBJ2-3,.,CASSSYRGGTDTQYF,TGTGCCAGCAGTTCATACAGGGGGGGTACAGATACGCAGTATTTT
.,TRBV7-8,TRBJ2-1,.,CASSHSDPSSYNEQFF,TGTGCCAGCAGCCATAGCGACCCAAGCTCCTACAATGAGCAGTTCTTC
.,TRBV10-1,TRBJ2-5,.,CASSEGGSETQYF,TGCGCCAGCAGTGAAGGGGGATCAGAGACCCAGTACTTC
.,TRBV11-2,TRBJ2-5,.,CASSLDEGFGETQYF,TGTGCCAGCAGCTTAGACGAGGGCTTCGGAGAGACCCAGTACTTC
once,TRBV9,TRBJ2-2,.,CASSVATVGSGELFF,TGTGCCAGCAGCGTAGCTACGGTAGGGAGCGGGGAGCTGTTTTTT
.,TRBV28,TRBJ2-6,.,CASSDSPGANVLTF,TGTGCCAGCAGCGACAGTCCTGGGGCCAACGTCCTGACTTTC
.,TRBV7-7,TRBJ2-1,TRBD2,CASSPGGNEQFF,TGTGCTAGCAGCCCCGGGGGGAATGAGCAGTTCTTC
.,TRBV5-8,TRBJ1-1,.,CASSLQGGAEAFF,TGTGCCAGCAGCTTGCAGGGAGGCGCTGAAGCTTTCTTT
.,TRBV5-4,TRBJ2-2,TRBD2,CASRMSGRAFTGELFF,TGTGCCAGCAGAATGAGCGGGAGGGCCTTTACCGGGGAGCTGTTTTTT
.,TRBV4-1,TRBJ2-7,.,CASSPGVGVGYEQYF,TGCGCCAGCAGCCCGGGGGTGGGGGTCGGTTACGAGCAGTACTTC
.,TRBV5-1,TRBJ2-5,.,CASSPWTQQETQYF,TGCGCCAGCAGCCCCTGGACACAACAAGAGACCCAGTACTTC
once,TRBV11-2,TRBJ2-7,TRBD2,CASSLLAGSYEQYF,TGTGCCAGCAGCTTACTAGCGGGGTCCTACGAGCAGTACTTC
.,TRBV25-1,TRBJ2-7,.,CASAPHGSYEQYF,TGTGCCAGCGCCCCACACGGATCCTACGAGCAGTACTTC
.,TRBV28,TRBJ2-7,.,CAHAGRSSYEQYF,TGTGCCCACGCGGGCAGGAGCTCCTACGAGCAGTACTTC
.,TRBV27,TRBJ1-4,.,CASSLSPTREKLFF,TGTGCCAGCAGTTTATCCCCTACCAGGGAAAAACTGTTTTTT
.,TRBV28,TRBJ2-1,TRBD2,CASSLLAGGPNGNEQFF,TGTGCCAGCAGTCTTCTAGCGGGAGGGCCCAATGGCAATGAGCAGTTCTTC
.,TRBV11-2,TRBJ2-1,TRBD2,CASSLDRGLAIYEQFF,TGTGCCAGCAGCTTAGATCGGGGACTAGCGATCTATGAGCAGTTCTTC
.,TRBV29-1,TRBJ2-7,.,CSVRLDHEQYF,TGCAGCGTCCGACTGGACCACGAGCAGTACTTC
.,TRBV5-1,TRBJ2-7,TRBD1,CASSVATGAYEQYF,TGCGCCAGCAGCGTCGCGACAGGGGCCTACGAGCAGTACTTC
.,TRBV5-4,TRBJ2-5,TRBD2,CASSTSGGGTQYF,TGTGCCAGCAGCACTAGCGGGGGAGGGACCCAGTACTTC
.,TRBV5-1,TRBJ1-1,.,CASSLGIGDRPEAFF,TGCGCCAGCAGCTTGGGTATCGGGGATCGGCCTGAAGCTTTCTTT